Following are 26 T cell receptor beta chains from one sample sequenced in a study of STAT3 mutations in large granular lymphocyte leukemia. Overall study results and limits: Every T-LGLL patient had at least one immunodominant TCRbeta clonotype.

The antigens for these receptors are not known. TCRdb's copy holds only in-frame clones and misses some; the assay was immunoSEQ multiplex PCR. The table records hundreds of clones, around 30% of them present only once. The sequencing sample was made of peripheral blood mononuclear cells. All receptors come from a male patient in his 50s with T-cell large granular lymphocyte leukemia. Some clones in this sample may be carry-over from other donors' samples.

V and J are TRBV4-3 and TRBJ1-1; D not resolved. Germline V gene data show CDR1 as LGHNA and CDR2 as YSLEER. The CDR3 is 14 residues long. V lost 0 bases and J 6 bases, leaving 11 bases between the germline ends. CDR3 DNA: TGCGCCAGCAGCCAAGATAGAGGTGCTGCTGAAGCTTTCTTT. It translates to CASSQDRGAAEAFF.

This clone has only a few counts. In DNA, the CDR3 is TGTGCCAGCAGCTTAGGCGTAACAGGGTACAATGAGCAGTTCTTC. Translating it yields CASSLGVTGYNEQFF. This chain joins TRBV13 and TRBJ2-1, with D perhaps matching TRBD1 (6 bases). V gave up 0 bases and J gave up 4 bases, with 10 bases separating them. This CDR3 comprises 15 residues. Germline loops: CDR1 PRHDT, CDR2 FYEKMQ (reference sequence).

A few counts support this clone. The chain is built from TRBV2 and TRBJ2-5, with 7 bases that match TRBD2. The CDR3 consists of 14 residues. V trimming: 4 bases; J trimming: 1 base; junction bases outside the gene matches: 3. Germline V CDR1 and CDR2: SNHLY, FYNNEI. The CDR3 here is CASSGERGQETQYF. Here the CDR3 DNA reads TGTGCCAGCAGTGGGGAGCGGGGCCAAGAGACCCAGTACTTC.

The sample holds a few counts of this clone. The V call is TRBV6-5, the J call TRBJ1-5, with D possibly matching TRBD1 (6 bases). The CDR3 is 14 residues long. Per germline, CDR1 MNHEY and CDR2 SVGAGI. V was trimmed by 4 bases and J by 4 bases, leaving 11 bases between them. Here the CDR3 reads CASSSTGANQPQHF. As DNA, the CDR3 is TGTGCCAGCAGTTCCACGGGGGCTAATCAGCCCCAGCATTTT.

This clone qualifies as medium-sized (0.01 to 0.1%). It is likely a read error: a sequence one base away is far more abundant. The V and J genes are TRBV7-8 and TRBJ2-7; 9 nucleotides align to TRBD1. From germline, CDR1 is SGHVS and CDR2 FQNEAQ. The ends lost 5 bases at V and 3 bases at J; junction bases unmatched: 5. The CDR3 has 14 residues. This CDR3 is CASSGPGQGYEQYV. CDR3 nucleotide sequence: TGTGCCAGCAGCGGCCCGGGACAGGGCTACGAGCAGTACGTC.

This rearrangement joins TRBV4-2 to TRBJ2-5, with no clear D. Germline V gene lookup returns CDR1 LGHNA and CDR2 YNFKEQ. The V end was cut by 4 bases, the J end by 0 bases, with 9 bases between. This CDR3 comprises 14 residues. The CDR3 sequence: CASSPTLYQETQYF. In nucleotides, the CDR3 is TGTGCCAGCAGCCCGACTCTGTACCAAGAGACCCAGTACTTC.

The rearrangement joins TRBV9 to TRBJ2-5; TRBD1 matches 7 bases. The trim removed 3 bases at V and 1 base at J, leaving 3 bases unmatched. CDR3 length equals 14 residues. Per germline, CDR1 SGDLS and CDR2 YYNGEE. CDR3 region: CASSGRQGQETQYF. The CDR3 DNA is TGTGCCAGCAGCGGCCGACAGGGCCAAGAGACCCAGTACTTC.

The chain links TRBV5-8 to TRBJ1-1, with 8 nucleotides matching TRBD1. With V trimmed by 8 bases and J by 6 bases, 9 bases remained unmatched. Germline V CDR1 and CDR2: SGHTS, YDEGEE. The CDR3 loop spans 13 amino acids. CDR3: CASHRGSRAEAFF. CDR3 coding DNA: TGTGCCAGTCACAGGGGGTCAAGGGCTGAAGCTTTCTTT.

The sample holds a few counts of this clone. The chain has TRBV30 and TRBJ2-5; 9 nucleotides match TRBD1. The germline V gene encodes CDR1 GTSNPN and CDR2 SVGIG (reference sequence). J lost 5 bases, V lost 0 bases, and 1 base had no gene match. The CDR3 is made up of 13 amino acids. The CDR3 protein is CAWSVGTGETQYF. The CDR3 coding sequence is TGTGCCTGGAGTGTAGGGACAGGGGAGACCCAGTACTTC.

This sequence joins TRBV29-1 and TRBJ2-5; D ambiguous. V was shortened by 6 bases and J by 5 bases, with 7 bases between the two germline ends. Germline V CDR1 and CDR2: SQVTM, ANQGSEA. The CDR3 has 10 amino acids. CDR3 region: CSVDGETQYF. The CDR3 DNA reads as TGCAGCGTGGACGGGGAGACCCAGTACTTC.

The CDR3 region has the DNA TGTGCCAGCTCACTGGGACAGTCTATGAACACTGAAGCTTTCTTT. It translates to CASSLGQSMNTEAFF. J is TRBJ1-1 and V is TRBV18; 7 nucleotides match TRBD1. The CDR3 length is 15 residues. Germline V gene data show CDR1 as KGHSH and CDR2 as LQKENI. After removal of 4 bases from V and 0 bases from J, the junction contained 5 bases not matched to a gene.

V and J are TRBV27 and TRBJ2-1; perhaps D is TRBD1 or TRBD2 (5 bases each). This CDR3 has 10 residues. CDR1 and CDR2 from the germline V gene are MNHEY and SMNVEV (reference sequence). Between the trimmed V and J ends, which lost 7 bases and 12 bases, there was a span of 10 bases. CDR3 protein: CASMKGRQFF. For the CDR3, the DNA is TGTGCCAGCATGAAGGGGAGGCAGTTCTTC.

This clone was found a few times. The V and J genes are TRBV6-4 and TRBJ2-3; D is perhaps TRBD1 (5 bases). Germline V lookup: CDR1 MRHNA, CDR2 SNTAGT. The CDR3 is 13 amino acids. The ends were cut back, 2 bases at V and 8 bases at J, with 11 bases in the middle. The CDR3 sequence is CASSDDRRGTQYF. The DNA of the CDR3 is TGTGCCAGCAGTGACGACAGAAGGGGTACGCAGTATTTT.

The rearrangement uses TRBV7-9 and TRBJ2-7; 8 bases agree with TRBD2. The CDR3 consists of 13 residues. V lost 2 bases to trimming and J lost 4 bases; unmatched junction nucleotides: 1. Germline CDR1 and CDR2: SEHNR and FQNEAQ (reference sequence). The CDR3 region is CASSLSGGYEQYF. The CDR3 region has the DNA TGTGCCAGCAGCTTATCGGGGGGGTACGAGCAGTACTTC.

This clone was picked up a small number of times. The chain links TRBV29-1 to TRBJ2-7, with TRBD2 matching 7 bases. This CDR3 comprises 15 residues. J gave up 3 bases and V 4 bases, and 12 bases lay outside the gene matches. Germline V lookup: CDR1 SQVTM, CDR2 ANQGSEA. CDR3 sequence reads: CSVAGTSVSNYEQYF. CDR3 bases: TGCAGCGTTGCCGGTACTAGCGTGAGCAACTACGAGCAGTACTTC.

The rearrangement uses TRBV25-1 and TRBJ2-1, with D perhaps matching TRBD2 (5 bases). CDR1 is MGHDK and CDR2 is SYGVNS in the germline V gene. V lost 3 bases and J 9 bases, leaving 15 bases between the germline ends. CDR3 length: 14 amino acids. This CDR3 reads CASSDPNRDVEQFF. DNA for the CDR3: TGTGCCAGCAGTGACCCCAACCGGGATGTTGAGCAGTTCTTC.

CDR3 DNA sequence: TGCGCCAGCAGCTTGGGATGGGCTAACTCCTACAATGAGCAGTTCTTC. This sequence encodes CASSLGWANSYNEQFF. The rearrangement uses TRBV5-1 and TRBJ2-1; D not certain. The CDR3 is 16 residues long. Germline assignment: CDR1 SGHRS and CDR2 YFSETQ. The ends were cut back, 0 bases at V and 0 bases at J, with 10 bases in the middle.

V and J are TRBV4-3 and TRBJ1-5; a possible D gene is TRBD1 (5 bases). This CDR3 is 16 amino acids long. V lost 0 bases, J lost 2 bases, and 11 bases lay in between. Germline-derived CDR1 and CDR2 are LGHNA and YSLEER. Here the CDR3 DNA reads TGCGCCAGCAGCCAAGATATTAGGGGCGGCAATCAGCCCCAGCATTTT. This sequence encodes CASSQDIRGGNQPQHF.

This chain links TRBV28 with TRBJ2-1; no firm D call. The V gene's germline CDR1 is MDHEN and CDR2 SYDVKM. CDR3 size: 15 residues. V was pared by 3 bases and J by 8 bases, with 17 bases between. The CDR3 loop is CASSFVSQLWDEQFF. CDR3 sequence (DNA): TGTGCCAGCAGTTTTGTGAGTCAACTTTGGGATGAGCAGTTCTTC.

This clone is hyperexpanded within its sample. The chain carries TRBV7-8 and TRBJ2-7; TRBD1 matches at 9 bases. The CDR3 runs 14 residues. V shed 5 bases, J shed 3 bases, and the junction held 5 bases outside the gene matches. Looked up from germline, CDR1 is SGHVS and CDR2 is FQNEAQ. CDR3 sequence reads: CASSGPGQGYEQYF. CDR3 nucleotides: TGTGCCAGCAGCGGCCCGGGACAGGGCTACGAGCAGTACTTC.

As concerns this clone: One end of the junction is discordant with germline, which a read error may explain. The J gene is TRBJ2-6, the V gene TRBV13, with 15 positions matching TRBD2. Germline values: CDR1 PRHDT, CDR2 FYEKMQ (reference sequence). CDR3 length: 18 residues. The CDR3, as DNA: TGTGCCAGCAGCCGGGGGACTAGCGGGGGGTCTGGGGGCAACGTCCTGACTTTC. Amino acids: CASSRGTSGGSGGNVLTF. The full variable domain, its missing parts supplied by reference TRBV13 and TRBJ2-6, is AAGVIQSPRHLIKEKRETATLKCYPIPRHDTVYWYQQGPGQDPQFLISFYEKMQSDKGSIPDRFSAQQFSDYHSELNMSSLELGDSALYFCASSRGTSGGSGGNVLTFGAGSRLTVL.

The rearrangement joins TRBV5-1 to TRBJ2-7, with D perhaps matching TRBD1 (7 bases). V was pared by 5 bases and J by 6 bases, with 21 bases between. This CDR3 is built from 15 residues. Germline-derived CDR1 and CDR2 are SGHRS and YFSETQ. The CDR3: CASRATAGGSGEQYV. CDR3 in DNA: TGCGCCAGCAGAGCCACGGCAGGGGGGAGTGGCGAGCAGTACGTC.

The rearrangement joins TRBV18 to TRBJ2-3, with 7 bases fitting TRBD1. The CDR3 runs to 12 residues. V gave up 6 bases and J gave up 5 bases; unmatched junction bases: 2. Germline loops: CDR1 KGHSH, CDR2 LQKENI. The CDR3 protein is CASSPGGDTQYF. The CDR3, as DNA: TGTGCCAGCTCCCCAGGGGGAGATACGCAGTATTTT.

This sequence joins TRBV18 and TRBJ1-1, with D possibly being TRBD1 (5 bases). Germline lookup yields CDR1 KGHSH and CDR2 LQKENI. The CDR3 contains 14 residues. The germline V and J ends were trimmed by 5 bases and 3 bases, with 13 bases remaining between them. CDR3 bases: TGTGCCAGCTCATTTCAGGGCTTTGACACTGAAGCTTTCTTT. It codes for CASSFQGFDTEAFF.

This clone was observed a few times. The rearrangement uses TRBV5-4 and TRBJ2-4; D is unresolved. The CDR3 loop spans 14 amino acids. The germline gives CDR1 SGHNT, CDR2 YYREEE (reference sequence). Trimming took 0 bases from V and 7 from J, leaving 11 bases between them. The CDR3 loop is CASSLAGGANIQYF. CDR3 nucleotide sequence: TGTGCCAGCAGCTTGGCCGGCGGCGCGAACATTCAGTACTTC.

This chain uses TRBV13 with TRBJ1-5; a weak D match, TRBD1 (6 bases). In germline, CDR1 is PRHDT, CDR2 FYEKMQ (reference sequence). CDR3 length: 14 amino acids. Trimming took 3 bases from V and 7 from J, leaving 13 bases between them. The CDR3 bases are TGTGCCAGCAGCTTCAGGGGTATGAACCAGCCCCAGCATTTT. Its translation is CASSFRGMNQPQHF.